This T cell receptor (beta chain) derives from a study of T cell responses to AZD1222 COVID-19 vaccine. Profiled with immunoSEQ multiplex PCR; TCRdb holds only in-frame clones, not every one. The sample holds some 65,000 clones, 70% to 80% seen once. General observations from the study: Repertoire sampling was restricted to post-peak T cell response timepoints. Spike as a whole was targeted by vaccine-associated CD4 TCRs, dominant at 160-218 and 743-854. Nearly half of spike-specific TCRs reportedly go after variant regions that carry no mutations. Following two doses of AZD1222, Spike-specific TCR breadth and depth rose.

Notes on this clone: Antigen: not known.

The TCR comes from an adult in good health. The sequences come from peripheral blood, collected on day 0 of MenACWY control vaccination.

DNA of the CDR3: TGTGCCAGCAGTGAACAGGGGGCTAATGAAAAACTGTTTTTT. Translated, it gives CASSEQGANEKLFF. The chain links TRBV28 to TRBJ1-4; 8 bases are a match to TRBD1. The CDR3 runs 14 residues. The germline gives CDR1 MDHEN, CDR2 SYDVKM. V dropped 5 bases and J dropped 3; count of bases not matched to a gene: 2. The whole variable domain, remainder taken from reference TRBV28 and TRBJ1-4, is DVKVTQSSRYLVKRTGEKVFLECVQDMDHENMFWYRQDPGLGLRLIYFSYDVKMKEKGDIPEGYSVSREKKERFSLILESASTNQTSMYLCASSEQGANEKLFFGSGTQLSVL.